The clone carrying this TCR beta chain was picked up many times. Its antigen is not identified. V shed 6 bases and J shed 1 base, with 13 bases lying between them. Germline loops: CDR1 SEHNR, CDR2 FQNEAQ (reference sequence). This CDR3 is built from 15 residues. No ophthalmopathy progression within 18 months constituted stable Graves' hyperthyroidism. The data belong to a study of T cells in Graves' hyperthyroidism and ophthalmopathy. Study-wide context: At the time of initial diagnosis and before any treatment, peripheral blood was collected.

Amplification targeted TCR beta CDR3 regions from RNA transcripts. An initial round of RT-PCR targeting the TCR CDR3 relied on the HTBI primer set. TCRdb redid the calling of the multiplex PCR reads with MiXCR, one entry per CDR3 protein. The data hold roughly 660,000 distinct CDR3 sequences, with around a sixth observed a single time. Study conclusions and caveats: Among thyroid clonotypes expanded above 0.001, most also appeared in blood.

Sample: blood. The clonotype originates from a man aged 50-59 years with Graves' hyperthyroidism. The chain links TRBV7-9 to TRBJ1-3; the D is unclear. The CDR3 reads CASSSDWVSGNTIYF. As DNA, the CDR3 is TGTGCCAGCAGTTCCGACTGGGTTTCTGGAAACACCATATATTTT.